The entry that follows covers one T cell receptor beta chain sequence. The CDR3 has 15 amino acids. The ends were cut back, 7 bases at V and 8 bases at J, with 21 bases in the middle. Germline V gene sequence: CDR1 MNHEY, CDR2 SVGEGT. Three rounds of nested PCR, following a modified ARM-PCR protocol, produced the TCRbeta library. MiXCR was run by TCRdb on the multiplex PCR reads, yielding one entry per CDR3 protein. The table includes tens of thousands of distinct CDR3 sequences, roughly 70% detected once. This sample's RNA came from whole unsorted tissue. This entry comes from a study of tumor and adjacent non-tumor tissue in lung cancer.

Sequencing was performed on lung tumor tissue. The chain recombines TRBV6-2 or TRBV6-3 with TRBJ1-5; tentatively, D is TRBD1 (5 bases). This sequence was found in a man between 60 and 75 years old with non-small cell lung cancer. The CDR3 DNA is TGTGCCAGCACCGACGCATGGGGCTACATAAAGCCCCAGCATTTT. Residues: CASTDAWGYIKPQHF.